Below are 5 T cell receptor beta chains sequenced from a single sample in a study of cytomegalovirus exposure and HLA in healthy donors. PCR primers comprised 60 Vbeta and 13 Jbeta primers. The data were produced by immunoSEQ multiplex PCR, yet TCRdb's version contains in-frame clones alone and is incomplete. The table includes about 100,000 clones, over 75% detected once. The sequenced sample consisted of PBMCs. Source of these receptors: a male donor in good health and CMV-seronegative.

This clone was counted between two and nine times. V gene TRBV11-2 combines with J gene TRBJ2-7, with a tentative D call TRBD2 (5 bases). Trimming pared 7 bases from V and 5 bases from J, leaving 15 bases between. Germline lookup yields CDR1 SGHAT and CDR2 FQNNGV. The CDR3 runs to 13 residues. CDR3 in DNA: TGTGCCAGCACGGTGTTGACCGGGAACGAGCAGTACTTC. Protein product: CASTVLTGNEQYF. Together with reference TRBV11-2 and TRBJ2-7, the CDR3 gives the full variable domain: EAGVAQSPRYKIIEKRQSVAFWCNPISGHATLYWYQQILGQGPKLLIQFQNNGVVDDSQLPKDRFSAERLKGVDSTLKIQPAKLEDSAVYLCASTVLTGNEQYFGPGTRLTVT.

The chain combines TRBV5-1 with TRBJ2-3, with 11 positions matching TRBD1. The germline V gene encodes CDR1 SGHRS and CDR2 YFSETQ. Germline trimming cut 4 bases from V and 3 bases from J; bases unmatched to any gene: 4. The CDR3 length is 15 residues. CDR3 sequence reads: CASSLGQGGTDTQYF. The CDR3 DNA follows: TGCGCCAGCAGCCTGGGACAGGGGGGAACAGATACGCAGTATTTT. Looking up the rest from reference TRBV5-1 and TRBJ2-3 gives the full variable domain: KAGVTQTPRYLIKTRGQQVTLSCSPISGHRSVSWYQQTPGQGLQFLFEYFSETQRNKGNFPGRFSGRQFSNSRSEMNVSTLELGDSALYLCASSLGQGGTDTQYFGPGTRLTVL.

The chain links TRBV18 to TRBJ1-1; maybe TRBD1 (5 bases). Germline loops: CDR1 KGHSH, CDR2 LQKENI. The CDR3 is 13 residues long. V dropped 7 bases and J dropped 0 bases, with 9 bases sitting between them. CDR3 bases: TGTGCCAGCTTAAGACAGTTGAACACTGAAGCTTTCTTT. The encoded protein is CASLRQLNTEAFF.

The V gene is TRBV18, the J gene TRBJ2-7; no clear D gene. From germline, CDR1 is KGHSH and CDR2 LQKENI. V shed 1 base and J shed 1 base, with 5 bases lying between them. The CDR3 consists of 13 residues. In nucleotides, the CDR3 is TGTGCCAGCTCACCACGGGCTTCCTACGAGCAGTACTTC. Its protein is CASSPRASYEQYF.

V usage is TRBV27 and J usage is TRBJ1-5; D gene unclear. The CDR3 is 14 amino acids. Between the trimmed V and J ends, which lost 6 bases and 1 base, there was a span of 10 bases. CDR1 and CDR2 from the germline V gene are MNHEY and SMNVEV (reference sequence). The CDR3 sequence: CASRRERSNQPQHF. CDR3 DNA: TGTGCCAGCAGGAGGGAGCGAAGCAATCAGCCCCAGCATTTT.